This record covers a single T cell receptor (beta chain). Its specificity is unknown. This record comes from a study of T cells expressing NK-cell markers. At the level of the study: Repertoires of TCR beta were obtained from T cells sorted as CD3+CD56+NKG2C+, CD3+CD56+NKG2C- and CD3+CD56-NKG2C+. Seven of the eight sequenced donors were classified as HCMV-seropositive, and one was classified as seronegative. Notes on the study in general: HCMV specificity was not established for the expanded NKG2C+ T cell clones. 1.0-7.0% of CD8+ T cells in more than 5 donors belonged to dominant NKG2C+ clonotypes.

TCRdb reprocessed the 5' RACE reads and stores each CDR3 protein as one record, lacking DNA. This table holds some 440,000 distinct CDR3 sequences. Germline V gene lookup returns CDR1 SGHDT and CDR2 YYEEEE. The CDR3 sequence is 16 residues long. The clonotype originates from a woman aged 45-59 years in good health. Sample: blood T cells: a sorted CD56 or NKG2C T cell subset, CD4+ or CD8+ T cells, or bulk PBMC T cells (not recorded which). V usage is TRBV5-6 and J usage is TRBJ1-1; TCRdb picks TRBD1, but there is no DNA to check that call. The CDR3 is CASSLRWGEMNTEAFF.